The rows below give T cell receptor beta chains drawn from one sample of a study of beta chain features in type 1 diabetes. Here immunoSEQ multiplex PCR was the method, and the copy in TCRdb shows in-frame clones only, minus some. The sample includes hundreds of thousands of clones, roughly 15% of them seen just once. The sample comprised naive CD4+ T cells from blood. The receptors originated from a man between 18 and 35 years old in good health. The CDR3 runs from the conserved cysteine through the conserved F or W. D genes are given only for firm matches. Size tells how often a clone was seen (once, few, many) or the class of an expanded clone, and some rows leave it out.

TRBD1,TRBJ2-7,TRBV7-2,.,CASSLGHRGYSYEQYF,TGTGCCAGCAGCTTAGGTCACAGGGGGTATTCCTACGAGCAGTACTTC
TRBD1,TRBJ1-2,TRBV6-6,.,CASLGQGHGYTF,TGTGCCAGCCTAGGACAGGGTCATGGCTACACCTTC
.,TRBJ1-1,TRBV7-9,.,CASSLPGVGPNTEAFF,TGTGCCAGCAGCCTACCAGGGGTGGGTCCTAACACTGAAGCTTTCTTT
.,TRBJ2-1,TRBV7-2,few,CASSPLGLGRGAYNEQFF,TGTGCCAGCAGCCCCCTAGGCTTAGGGAGAGGAGCCTACAATGAGCAGTTCTTC
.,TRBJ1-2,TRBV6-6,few,CASVGGFAGYTF,TGTGCCAGTGTAGGGGGATTTGCTGGCTACACCTTC
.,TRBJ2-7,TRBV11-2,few,CASSRDRYETYEQYF,TGTGCCAGCAGCCGGGACCGTTACGAAACCTACGAGCAGTACTTC
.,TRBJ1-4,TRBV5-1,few,CASSLLASSGEKLFF,TGCGCCAGCAGCTTGTTAGCTAGCTCGGGCGAAAAACTGTTTTTT
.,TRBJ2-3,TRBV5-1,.,CASSLGLSFTDTQYF,TGCGCCAGCAGCTTGGGACTGTCCTTCACAGATACGCAGTATTTT
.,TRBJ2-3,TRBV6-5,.,CASSPGLSTDTQYF,TGTGCCAGCAGCCCGGGACTGAGCACAGATACGCAGTATTTT
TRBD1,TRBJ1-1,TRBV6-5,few,CASRTQGVNTEAFF,TGTGCCAGCAGGACACAGGGGGTGAACACTGAAGCTTTCTTT
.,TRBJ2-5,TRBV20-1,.,CSASDTETQYF,TGCAGTGCTTCGGACACAGAGACCCAGTACTTC
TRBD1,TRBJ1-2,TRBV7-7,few,CASAWDRFRNGYTF,TGTGCTAGCGCTTGGGACAGGTTTCGTAATGGCTACACCTTC
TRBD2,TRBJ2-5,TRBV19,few,CASSPVSAGGETQYF,TGTGCCAGTAGCCCCGTGTCAGCGGGGGGCGAGACCCAGTACTTC
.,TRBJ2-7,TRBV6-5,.,CASSPRTGFSYEQYF,TGTGCCAGCAGTCCAAGAACAGGCTTCTCCTACGAGCAGTACTTC
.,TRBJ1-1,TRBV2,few,CASRQGGSPEAFF,TGTGCCAGCAGACAGGGTGGTAGCCCTGAAGCTTTCTTT
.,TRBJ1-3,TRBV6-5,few,CASIPTGGNTIYF,TGTGCCAGCATCCCCACCGGAGGAAACACCATATATTTT
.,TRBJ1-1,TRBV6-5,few,CASTSRGRTEAFF,TGTGCCAGCACATCGAGAGGGCGGACTGAAGCTTTCTTT
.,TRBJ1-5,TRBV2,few,CASSAQGRGIQPQHF,TGTGCCAGCAGCGCTCAGGGTAGGGGGATCCAGCCCCAGCATTTT
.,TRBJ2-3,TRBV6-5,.,CASSYKALGTDTQYF,TGTGCCAGCAGTTACAAGGCCCTCGGGACAGATACGCAGTATTTT
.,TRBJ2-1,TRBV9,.,CASSVEPRADNEQFF,TGTGCCAGCAGCGTAGAGCCCAGGGCAGACAATGAGCAGTTCTTC
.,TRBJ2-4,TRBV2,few,CASSAPGVPHF,TGTGCCAGCAGTGCCCCCGGGGTCCCCCACTTC
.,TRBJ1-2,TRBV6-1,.,CASSEAGVTYGYTF,TGTGCCAGCAGTGAAGCGGGGGTTACCTATGGCTACACCTTC